A selection of T cell receptor beta chains follows, all from one sample in a study of beta chain features in type 1 diabetes. Clones were sequenced by immunoSEQ multiplex PCR, and TCRdb holds only the in-frame ones, with some missing. Among about 290,000 clones listed, 7% to 9% were seen once. The material sequenced was central memory CD4+ T cells from blood. Source of these receptors: a woman aged 18-29 years in good health. CDR3s include the opening cysteine and the closing phenylalanine or tryptophan. D genes are given only for firm matches. Expanded clones are given a class, and other clones once, few, many or no size at all.

>TRBD2|TRBJ2-3|TRBV7-2|NA
CASSSWGGTDTQYF
TGTGCCAGCAGCTCTTGGGGGGGGACAGATACGCAGTATTTT
>TRBD2|TRBJ2-1|TRBV7-2|many
CASSAGLAGGNEQFF
TGTGCCAGCAGCGCGGGACTAGCGGGGGGGAATGAGCAGTTCTTC
>NA|TRBJ2-1|TRBV30|few
CAWGPYNEQFF
TGTGCCTGGGGTCCTTACAATGAGCAGTTCTTC
>NA|TRBJ2-5|TRBV6-6|few
CASRKGQETQYF
TGTGCCAGCAGGAAGGGGCAAGAGACCCAGTACTTC
>TRBD1|TRBJ2-3|TRBV2|few
CASRQGADTQYF
TGTGCCAGCCGACAGGGAGCAGATACGCAGTATTTT
>TRBD1|TRBJ1-1|TRBV2|NA
CASSEVAGTVTEAFF
TGTGCCAGCAGTGAAGTAGCCGGGACAGTCACTGAAGCTTTCTTT
>NA|TRBJ1-6|TRBV4-1|few
CASSQGQPSSYNSPLHF
TGCGCCAGCAGCCAAGGGCAGCCGAGCTCCTATAATTCACCCCTCCACTTT
>NA|TRBJ2-1|TRBV9|many
CASSVGYNEQFF
TGTGCCAGCAGCGTGGGCTACAATGAGCAGTTCTTC
>NA|TRBJ2-2|TRBV7-9|NA
CASSRAGGELFF
TGTGCCAGCAGTCGGGCGGGAGGGGAGCTGTTTTTT
>NA|TRBJ1-1|TRBV2|NA
CASSESVDEAFF
TGTGCCAGCAGTGAAAGTGTGGATGAAGCTTTCTTT
>NA|TRBJ1-1|TRBV11-3|once
CASSLVVDTEAFF
TGTGCCAGCAGCTTAGTAGTAGACACTGAAGCTTTCTTT
>NA|TRBJ1-2|TRBV30|NA
CAWNTWSYGYTF
TGTGCCTGGAATACGTGGAGCTATGGCTACACCTTC
>NA|TRBJ1-1|TRBV4-3|NA
CASRRGNQPNTEAFF
TGCGCCAGCAGACGAGGGAACCAACCGAACACTGAAGCTTTCTTT
>NA|TRBJ1-5|TRBV10-3|NA
CAISESMVGDNQPQHF
TGTGCCATCAGTGAGTCAATGGTAGGGGACAATCAGCCCCAGCATTTT
>NA|TRBJ2-5|TRBV7-9|few
CASSLALVSGQETQYF
TGTGCCAGCAGCTTAGCGCTAGTTAGCGGACAAGAGACCCAGTACTTC